The rows below give T cell receptor beta chains drawn from one sample of a study of OX40 agonist ivuxolimab in advanced cancers. TCRdb's copy holds only in-frame clones and misses some; the assay was immunoSEQ multiplex PCR. There are fewer than 50,000 clones in the sample; approximately 90% occur only once, and nearly 9.5% lies in the top ten. Material: CD4+ or CD8+ T cells sorted from blood, obtained in a trial of the OX40 agonist ivuxolimab. These receptors all come from an adult with an advanced solid tumor such as melanoma, head and neck, liver or kidney cancer. CDR3s include the opening cysteine and the closing phenylalanine or tryptophan. The D gene is left open where the match is weak. Clone size appears in some rows only: once, few, many, or a class for an expanded clone.

TRBJ2-1,.,TRBV27,.,CASSVLAPGEQFF,TGTGCCAGCAGTGTTCTAGCCCCGGGTGAGCAGTTCTTC
TRBJ1-1,.,TRBV11-2,few,CASSLDQLLNTEAFF,TGTGCCAGCAGCTTAGATCAGCTATTGAACACTGAAGCTTTCTTT
TRBJ1-1,.,TRBV7-8,.,CASSPISGLNTEAFF,TGTGCCAGCAGCCCAATTTCGGGGTTGAACACTGAAGCTTTCTTT
TRBJ2-5,.,TRBV28,.,CASSLRGLETQYF,TGTGCCAGCAGTTTACGGGGGTTGGAGACCCAGTACTTC
TRBJ1-1,.,TRBV19,.,CASSLQGGSTEAFF,TGTGCCAGTAGTCTCCAGGGAGGGTCCACTGAAGCTTTCTTT
TRBJ1-1,.,TRBV28,.,CASSPPGAGTEAFF,TGTGCCAGCAGCCCCCCGGGGGCGGGCACTGAAGCTTTCTTT
TRBJ2-1,.,TRBV2,.,CASSRHPSSYNEQFF,TGTGCCAGCAGTCGGCATCCTAGCTCCTACAATGAGCAGTTCTTC
TRBJ2-3,TRBD2,TRBV10-3,.,CAISVVSTSGSRTDTQYF,TGTGCCATCAGTGTAGTATCGACTAGCGGGTCGCGCACAGATACGCAGTATTTT
TRBJ2-1,.,TRBV6-5,.,CASGISGTNEQFF,TGTGCCAGCGGGATTAGCGGTACCAATGAGCAGTTCTTC
TRBJ2-3,.,TRBV5-1,few,CASSPYRPLSTDTQYF,TGCGCCAGCAGCCCCTACCGACCCCTGAGTACAGATACGCAGTATTTT
TRBJ2-1,TRBD2,TRBV7-9,once,CASRFEAAGENEQFF,TGTGCCAGCAGATTTGAGGCGGCGGGGGAGAATGAGCAGTTCTTC
TRBJ2-1,.,TRBV5-6,once,CASSYNIYEQFF,TGTGCCAGCAGCTATAATATCTATGAGCAGTTCTTC
TRBJ2-1,.,TRBV12-1,.,CASSDLANEQFF,TGTGCCAGCAGCGACCTAGCGAATGAGCAGTTCTTC
TRBJ2-7,.,TRBV28,.,CASTPGPHYEQYF,TGTGCCAGCACCCCCGGGCCTCACTACGAGCAGTACTTC
TRBJ1-5,.,TRBV9,.,CASSLTGTSNQPQHF,TGTGCCAGCAGCCTAACAGGGACCAGCAATCAGCCCCAGCATTTT
TRBJ1-6,TRBD1,TRBV6-4,.,CASSASGQGSSPLHF,TGTGCCAGCAGTGCCTCGGGACAGGGGTCTTCACCCCTCCACTTT